This is a list of T cell receptor beta chains from one sample in a study of OX40 agonist ivuxolimab in advanced cancers. Assay used: immunoSEQ multiplex PCR; TCRdb lists only in-frame clones, some missing. This sample has about 97,000 clones, with 70% to 90% found just once. The specimen comprised CD4+ or CD8+ T cells sorted from blood, sampled in a trial of the OX40 agonist ivuxolimab. These receptors were taken from an adult with an advanced solid tumor such as melanoma, head and neck, liver or kidney cancer. CDR3s include the opening cysteine and the closing phenylalanine or tryptophan.

j_call | v_call | cdr3_aa
TRBJ2-5 | TRBV7-2 | CASSSQGGFQETQYF
TRBJ2-1 | TRBV18 | CASSPPAQGLGFF
TRBJ2-3 | TRBV7-7 | CASSSRGRVTDTQYF
TRBJ2-1 | TRBV7-6 | CASSRGGSYNEQFF
TRBJ2-3 | TRBV10-3 | CAISESTGTDTQYF
TRBJ2-1 | TRBV5-5 | CASSRTSGGLKSNEQFF
TRBJ2-7 | TRBV30 | CAWSGQGPYEQYF
TRBJ2-2 | TRBV9 | CASSDRAPGDSGELFF
TRBJ2-5 | TRBV7-9 | CASSVEYQETQYF
TRBJ2-1 | TRBV7-2 | CASSLTSGKYNEQFF
TRBJ1-5 | TRBV2 | CASKEPGQGKYQPQHF
TRBJ1-1 | TRBV25-1 | CASSEYGQGVTEAFF
TRBJ2-7 | TRBV5-6 | CASSFQSRQEQYF
TRBJ2-2 | TRBV5-1 | CASSLNRLAGVSGELFF
TRBJ2-1 | TRBV7-3 | CASSWDGAEQFF
TRBJ2-5 | TRBV6-6 | CASRPGGSETQYF
TRBJ1-2 | TRBV18 | CASSPREGGGSSPYGYTF
TRBJ1-5 | TRBV6-5 | CASSLRGRNQPQHF
TRBJ2-3 | TRBV23-1 | CASSQTGTGDTDTQYF
TRBJ1-1 | TRBV19 | CASSPPTPMNTEAFF
TRBJ1-1 | TRBV14 | CASSRWGNVFLAFF
TRBJ2-7 | TRBV11-2 | CASSLQGAGDEQYF
TRBJ1-5 | TRBV19 | CASSIQGADQPQHF